The 28 T cell receptor beta chains in this list originate from one sample, sequenced in a study of cytomegalovirus exposure and HLA in healthy donors. Primers: 60 Vbeta forward and 13 Jbeta reverse. Repertoires were generated with immunoSEQ multiplex PCR, while TCRdb's copy carries only in-frame clones and drops some. The sample yields around 170,000 clones, 65% to 85% seen once. Specimen: PBMCs. The receptors originated from a woman aged 40 to 49 in good health and CMV-seropositive.

This clone has more than one count but fewer than ten. V is TRBV7-8 and J is TRBJ1-6; the D gene is possibly TRBD1 (6 bases). This CDR3 region has 15 residues. Germline CDR1 is SGHVS and CDR2 is FQNEAQ. Trimming took 1 base from V and 9 from J, leaving 13 bases between them. CDR3: CASSLGQGFSSPLHF. In DNA, the CDR3 is TGTGCCAGCAGCTTAGGGCAGGGGTTTTCTTCACCCCTCCACTTT.

The chain employs TRBV6-6 and TRBJ2-7; D gene ambiguous. The V end lost 0 bases, the J end lost 6 bases, and 12 bases lay between the germline ends. The germline CDR1 and CDR2 sequences are MNHNY and SVGAGI (reference sequence). The CDR3 is made up of 14 amino acids. For the CDR3, the DNA is TGTGCCAGCAGTTACTCTCACCAACAGCCCGAGCAGTACTTC. It translates to CASSYSHQQPEQYF.

V usage is TRBV6-6 and J usage is TRBJ2-3, with TRBD2 identical over 7 bases. From germline, CDR1 is MNHNY and CDR2 SVGAGI (reference sequence). This CDR3 spans 12 amino acids. After removal of 2 bases from V and 12 bases from J, the junction contained 5 bases not matched to a gene. CDR3 sequence: CASSYRGDLQYF. DNA of the CDR3: TGTGCCAGCAGTTACCGGGGGGACCTACAGTATTTT.

The gene calls are TRBV5-6 and TRBJ2-2; the match to TRBD2 covers 7 bases. With 0 bases clipped from V and 5 bases from J, the junction kept 10 bases outside the gene matches. This CDR3 region has 17 residues. Germline V gives CDR1 SGHDT, CDR2 YYEEEE. The CDR3 sequence is CASSLVPSGFGTGELFF. In nucleotides, the CDR3 is TGTGCCAGCAGCTTGGTTCCTAGCGGCTTCGGGACCGGGGAGCTGTTTTTT.

The chain has TRBV27 and TRBJ1-2; no firm D call. CDR3 length: 13 amino acids. With 6 bases removed from V and 0 bases from J, the gap between germline ends came to 8 bases. Germline V gene data show CDR1 as MNHEY and CDR2 as SMNVEV (reference sequence). CDR3 DNA sequence: TGTGCCAGCAGGAGGGCCACTAACTATGGCTACACCTTC. Translation gives CASRRATNYGYTF.

This clone occurred a few times. The chain couples TRBV19 to TRBJ1-2, with D uncertain. V lost 5 bases and J 10 bases, leaving 11 bases between the germline ends. Germline values: CDR1 LNHDA, CDR2 SQIVND (reference sequence). The CDR3 has 11 amino acids. The CDR3 DNA follows: TGTGCCAGTAGTGAGTCGTCTATCTACACCTTC. The encoded protein is CASSESSIYTF.

This clone was counted between two and nine times. The rearrangement uses TRBV5-1 and TRBJ2-5; 7 nucleotides line up with TRBD1. The CDR3 has 14 amino acids. Germline V gene sequence: CDR1 SGHRS, CDR2 YFSETQ. V gave up 0 bases and J gave up 3 bases; unmatched junction bases: 2. CDR3 coding DNA: TGCGCCAGCAGCTTGGCTACAGGGGAAGAGACCCAGTACTTC. Its protein product is CASSLATGEETQYF.

Concerning this clone itself: Its ends do not fully match the called genes, so a read error is possible. V usage is TRBV7-7 and J usage is TRBJ2-1; 12 bases match TRBD2. Per the germline V gene, CDR1 is SSHAT and CDR2 is FNYEAQ (reference sequence). The CDR3 is 18 amino acids. CDR3 in amino acids: CASSLAPTSGGSYNEQFF. For the CDR3, the DNA is TGTGCTAGCAGCTTAGCCCCGACTAGCGGGGGTTCCTACAATGAGCAGTTCTTC.

The V and J genes are TRBV29-1 and TRBJ1-2; 9 bases are a match to TRBD1. Germline lookup yields CDR1 SQVTM and CDR2 ANQGSEA. V lost 7 bases to trimming and J lost 8 bases; unmatched junction nucleotides: 11. CDR3 length: 13 residues. Here the CDR3 reads CSAESTGGQGYTF. The CDR3 coding sequence is TGCAGCGCCGAATCGACAGGGGGTCAGGGCTACACCTTC.

In DNA form, the CDR3 reads TGCGCCAGCAGCCCGGACGACAGGGGGCTTCTCTCCTACGAGCAGTACTTC. It specifies CASSPDDRGLLSYEQYF. The V and J genes are TRBV4-1 and TRBJ2-7, with 10 positions matching TRBD1. V trimming: 4 bases; J trimming: 0 bases; junction bases outside the gene matches: 9. Looked up from germline, CDR1 is MGHRA and CDR2 is YSYEKL. This CDR3 spans 17 amino acids.

The J gene is TRBJ1-5, the V gene TRBV19; possible D gene TRBD1, 6 bases. V was pared by 5 bases and J by 4 bases, with 12 bases between. The CDR3 extends over 14 amino acids. Germline CDR1 is LNHDA and CDR2 is SQIVND (reference sequence). CDR3 loop: CASSPDRPNQPQHF. DNA of the CDR3: TGTGCCAGTAGTCCGGACAGACCTAATCAGCCCCAGCATTTT.

The chain links TRBV11-3 to TRBJ2-3, with D possibly TRBD2 on 5 matching bases. The CDR3 totals 13 residues. Between the trimmed V and J ends, which lost 5 bases and 7 bases, there was a span of 13 bases. Germline lookup yields CDR1 SGHNT and CDR2 YENEEA. CDR3 sequence (DNA): TGTGCCAGCAGCCCCAGCGGCTCTAATACGCAGTATTTT. Its translation is CASSPSGSNTQYF.

The chain is built from TRBV27 and TRBJ1-6; TRBD1 agrees at 8 bases. Germline V lookup: CDR1 MNHEY, CDR2 SMNVEV (reference sequence). V lost 7 bases and J lost 9; bases outside the gene matches: 14. This CDR3 is built from 16 residues. CDR3 loop: CASTGTGRGISSPLHF. The CDR3 region has the DNA TGTGCCAGCACCGGGACAGGCCGAGGAATTTCTTCACCCCTCCACTTT.

The V call is TRBV7-2, the J call TRBJ2-5; TRBD2 matches at 11 bases. CDR3 size: 17 residues. Germline values: CDR1 SGHTA, CDR2 FQGNSA. J was trimmed by 5 bases and V by 5 bases; bases with no gene match: 13. CDR3 in amino acids: CASSPRRGTSGGETQYF. For the CDR3, the DNA is TGTGCCAGCAGCCCAAGGAGGGGCACTAGCGGGGGCGAGACCCAGTACTTC.

The chain links TRBV7-9 to TRBJ2-1; the D gene is possibly TRBD2 (5 bases). V lost 3 bases to trimming and J lost 4 bases, with 13 bases between them. The germline CDR1 and CDR2 sequences are SEHNR and FQNEAQ (reference sequence). This CDR3 has 15 amino acids. The CDR3 nucleotides read TGTGCCAGCAGCTTCGGGTGGAGGCCATACAATGAGCAGTTCTTC. This codes for CASSFGWRPYNEQFF.

The J gene is TRBJ2-3, the V gene TRBV19, with D possibly TRBD1 on 7 matching bases. This CDR3 is built from 12 residues. Germline assignment: CDR1 LNHDA and CDR2 SQIVND (reference sequence). The CDR3 DNA reads as TGTGCTGCGGGACAGTTAGCAGATACGCAGTATTTT. Translated: CAAGQLADTQYF.

This rearrangement joins TRBV29-1 to TRBJ2-1; D is perhaps TRBD1 (6 bases). CDR3 length: 12 residues. CDR1 is SQVTM and CDR2 is ANQGSEA in the germline V gene. V lost 7 bases and J 7 bases, leaving 14 bases between the germline ends. Here the CDR3 DNA reads TGCAGCGCCCGAGGGCAGGGGAATGAGCAGTTCTTC. Translated, it gives CSARGQGNEQFF.

The chain carries TRBV19 and TRBJ2-4; TRBD1 aligns across 7 bases. Germline CDR1 reads LNHDA; CDR2 reads SQIVND (reference sequence). CDR3 length: 14 residues. With V trimmed by 7 bases and J by 6 bases, 9 bases remained unmatched. The CDR3 loop is CASTRTGDRNIQYF. The CDR3 DNA is TGTGCCAGTACCAGGACAGGTGATAGAAACATTCAGTACTTC. The whole variable domain, remainder taken from reference TRBV19 and TRBJ2-4, is DGGITQSPKYLFRKEGQNVTLSCEQNLNHDAMYWYRQDPGQGLRLIYYSQIVNDFQKGDIAEGYSVSREKKESFPLTVTSAQKNPTAFYLCASTRTGDRNIQYFGAGTRLSVL.

V usage is TRBV28 and J usage is TRBJ1-5; 9 bases match TRBD1. The length of the CDR3 is 14 residues. Germline V CDR1 and CDR2: MDHEN, SYDVKM. Germline trimming cut 6 bases from V and 5 bases from J; bases unmatched to any gene: 5. The CDR3 nucleotides are TGTGCCAGCAGGTCAACAGGGGGCCATCAGCCCCAGCATTTT. This codes for CASRSTGGHQPQHF.

CDR3 region: CASSEPGEPEAFF. DNA of the CDR3: TGCGCCAGCAGCGAACCCGGGGAGCCCGAAGCTTTCTTT. The chain employs TRBV5-1 and TRBJ1-1; D not resolved. The CDR3 runs 13 residues. V gave up 4 bases and J gave up 8 bases, with 15 bases separating them. Germline loops: CDR1 SGHRS, CDR2 YFSETQ.

This rearrangement joins TRBV5-4 to TRBJ2-7; TRBD2 aligns across 16 bases. Per germline, CDR1 SGHNT and CDR2 YYREEE (reference sequence). The CDR3 covers 16 residues. Trimming took 9 bases from V and 3 from J; bases not matched to a gene: 9. Here the CDR3 DNA reads TGTGCCACGAGGGGACTAGCGGGGGGGCAATACTACGAGCAGTACTTC. Encoded protein: CATRGLAGGQYYEQYF.

The chain combines TRBV10-3 with TRBJ2-3; TRBD1 aligns across 7 bases. V gave up 3 bases and J gave up 3 bases; unmatched junction bases: 6. The germline V gene has CDR1 ENHRY and CDR2 SYGVKD. The CDR3 sequence is 15 residues long. This CDR3 is CAISEFDRETDTQYF. The DNA of the CDR3 is TGTGCCATCAGTGAATTTGACAGGGAGACAGATACGCAGTATTTT.

The V and J genes are TRBV5-1 and TRBJ2-7; maybe TRBD2 (5 bases). CDR1 and CDR2 from the germline V gene are SGHRS and YFSETQ. The CDR3 has 14 amino acids. The ends were cut back, 1 base at V and 1 base at J, with 9 bases in the middle. This CDR3 is CASSLYRESYEQYF. CDR3 DNA: TGCGCCAGCAGCTTGTATAGGGAGTCCTACGAGCAGTACTTC.

This chain links TRBV7-8 with TRBJ1-5; maybe TRBD1 (6 bases). CDR3 size: 14 residues. V lost 7 bases and J 3 bases, leaving 13 bases between the germline ends. Looked up from germline, CDR1 is SGHVS and CDR2 is FQNEAQ. CDR3 sequence reads: CASTKDSSNQPQHF. The DNA for the CDR3 is TGTGCCAGCACGAAGGACAGTTCCAATCAGCCCCAGCATTTT.

The genes are TRBV4-3 and TRBJ1-2, with a possible D match to TRBD1 (5 bases). Between the trimmed V and J ends, which lost 1 base and 7 bases, there was a span of 13 bases. CDR1 LGHNA and CDR2 YSLEER come from the germline V gene. The CDR3 consists of 14 residues. CDR3 sequence (DNA): TGCGCCAGCAGCCAAGCGCAGGGATGGAGTGGCTACACCTTC. This codes for CASSQAQGWSGYTF.

This clone showed up just once. This chain joins TRBV28 and TRBJ2-7, with D maybe TRBD2 (6 bases). This CDR3 region has 16 residues. Germline V gene lookup returns CDR1 MDHEN and CDR2 SYDVKM. The ends were cut back, 4 bases at V and 7 bases at J, with 23 bases in the middle. In DNA, the CDR3 is TGTGCCAGCAGTTCAGTGCGAGGTGCAGCCCGGGGGGAGCAGTACTTC. Translation: CASSSVRGAARGEQYF.

The chain links TRBV10-3 to TRBJ1-2; perhaps TRBD1 as D (5 bases). With 4 bases removed from V and 8 bases from J, the gap between germline ends came to 32 bases. This CDR3 has 19 amino acids. The germline V gene has CDR1 ENHRY and CDR2 SYGVKD. CDR3 loop: CAISGRTGTSLGRPSGYTF. Here the CDR3 DNA reads TGTGCCATCAGTGGGAGAACCGGGACTTCTCTAGGCCGGCCCTCCGGCTACACCTTC.

The chain uses TRBV27 and TRBJ1-1, with TRBD1 as a possible D gene (6 bases). V was cut by 5 bases and J by 6 bases, with 16 bases left in between. The CDR3 runs to 14 residues. In germline, CDR1 is MNHEY, CDR2 SMNVEV (reference sequence). The CDR3 here is CASSPHRAGAEAFF. CDR3 nucleotide sequence: TGTGCCAGCAGTCCTCACAGGGCGGGGGCTGAAGCTTTCTTT.